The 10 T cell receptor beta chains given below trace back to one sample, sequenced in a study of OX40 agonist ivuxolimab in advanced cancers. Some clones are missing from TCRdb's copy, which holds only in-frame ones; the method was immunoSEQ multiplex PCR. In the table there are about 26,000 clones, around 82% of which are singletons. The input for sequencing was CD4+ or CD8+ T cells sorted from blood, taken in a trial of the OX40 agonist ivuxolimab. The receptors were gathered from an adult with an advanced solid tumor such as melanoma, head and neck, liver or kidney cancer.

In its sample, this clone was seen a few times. The DNA of the CDR3 is TGCGCCAGCAGCCAAGCGGGGGGGGGCTATGGCTACACCTTC. It specifies CASSQAGGGYGYTF. This chain connects TRBV4-1 to TRBJ1-2, with D maybe TRBD1 (5 bases). The ends were cut back, 1 base at V and 4 bases at J, with 10 bases in the middle. The CDR3 extends over 14 amino acids. The V gene's germline CDR1 is MGHRA and CDR2 YSYEKL.

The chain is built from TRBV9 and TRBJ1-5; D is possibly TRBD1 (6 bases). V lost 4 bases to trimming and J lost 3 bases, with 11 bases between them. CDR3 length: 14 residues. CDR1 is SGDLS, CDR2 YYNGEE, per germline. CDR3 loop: CASSRGDFNQPQHF. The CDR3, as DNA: TGTGCCAGCAGCAGGGGGGATTTCAATCAGCCCCAGCATTTT.

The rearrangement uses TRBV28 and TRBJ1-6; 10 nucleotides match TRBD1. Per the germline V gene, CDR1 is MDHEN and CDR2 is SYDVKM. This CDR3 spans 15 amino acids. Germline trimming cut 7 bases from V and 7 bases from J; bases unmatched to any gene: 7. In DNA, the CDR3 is TGTGCCAGCACCCTGGACAGGGGGAAGAATTCACCCCTCCACTTT. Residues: CASTLDRGKNSPLHF. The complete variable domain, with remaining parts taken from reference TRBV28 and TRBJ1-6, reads DVKVTQSSRYLVKRTGEKVFLECVQDMDHENMFWYRQDPGLGLRLIYFSYDVKMKEKGDIPEGYSVSREKKERFSLILESASTNQTSMYLCASTLDRGKNSPLHFGNGTRLTVT.

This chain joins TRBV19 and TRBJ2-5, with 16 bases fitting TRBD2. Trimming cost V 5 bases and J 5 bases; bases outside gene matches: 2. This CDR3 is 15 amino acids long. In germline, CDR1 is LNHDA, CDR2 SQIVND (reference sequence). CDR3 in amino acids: CASSGTSGGGETQYF. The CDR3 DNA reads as TGTGCCAGTAGTGGGACTAGCGGGGGGGGTGAGACCCAGTACTTC.

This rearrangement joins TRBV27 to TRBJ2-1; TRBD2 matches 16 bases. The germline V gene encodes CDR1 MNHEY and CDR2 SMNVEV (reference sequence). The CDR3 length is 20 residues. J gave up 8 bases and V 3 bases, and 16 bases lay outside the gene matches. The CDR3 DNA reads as TGTGCCAGCAGTTTGACCTCTTTTCCGGGGACTAGCGGGGGGGTACATGAGCAGTTCTTC. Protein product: CASSLTSFPGTSGGVHEQFF.

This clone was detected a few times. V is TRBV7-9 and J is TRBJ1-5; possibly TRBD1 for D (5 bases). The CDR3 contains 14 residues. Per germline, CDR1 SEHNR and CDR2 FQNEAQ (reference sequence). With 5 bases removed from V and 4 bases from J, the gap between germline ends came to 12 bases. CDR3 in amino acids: CASSPDGGNQPQHF. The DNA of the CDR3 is TGTGCCAGCAGCCCCGACGGGGGAAATCAGCCCCAGCATTTT.

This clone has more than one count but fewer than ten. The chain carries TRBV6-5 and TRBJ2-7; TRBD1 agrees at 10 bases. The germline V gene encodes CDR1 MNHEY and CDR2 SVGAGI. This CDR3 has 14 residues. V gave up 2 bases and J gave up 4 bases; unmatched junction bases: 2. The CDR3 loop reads CASSYAGQGYEQYF. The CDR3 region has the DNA TGTGCCAGCAGTTACGCGGGACAGGGGTACGAGCAGTACTTC.

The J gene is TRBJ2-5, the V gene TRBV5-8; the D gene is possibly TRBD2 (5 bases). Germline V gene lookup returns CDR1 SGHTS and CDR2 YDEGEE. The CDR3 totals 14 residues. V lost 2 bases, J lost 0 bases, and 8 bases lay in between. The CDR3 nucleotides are TGTGCCAGCAGCTTCGGCGGGTACCAAGAGACCCAGTACTTC. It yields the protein CASSFGGYQETQYF.

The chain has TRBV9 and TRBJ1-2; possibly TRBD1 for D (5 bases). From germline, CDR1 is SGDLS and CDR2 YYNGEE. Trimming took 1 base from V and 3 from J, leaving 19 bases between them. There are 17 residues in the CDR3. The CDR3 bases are TGTGCCAGCAGCGTAACAATTTCAGGGATCGCCGACTATGGCTACACCTTC. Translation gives CASSVTISGIADYGYTF.

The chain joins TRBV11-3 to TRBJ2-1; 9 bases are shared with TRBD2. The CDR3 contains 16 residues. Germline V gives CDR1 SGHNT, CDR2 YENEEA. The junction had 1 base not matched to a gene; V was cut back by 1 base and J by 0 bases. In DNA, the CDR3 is TGTGCCAGCAGCTTAGGAGCGGGGGGCTCCTACAATGAGCAGTTCTTC. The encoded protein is CASSLGAGGSYNEQFF. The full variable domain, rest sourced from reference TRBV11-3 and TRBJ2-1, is EAGVVQSPRYKIIEKKQPVAFWCNPISGHNTLYWYLQNLGQGPELLIRYENEEAVDDSQLPKDRFSAERLKGVDSTLKIQPAELGDSAVYLCASSLGAGGSYNEQFFGPGTRLTVL.